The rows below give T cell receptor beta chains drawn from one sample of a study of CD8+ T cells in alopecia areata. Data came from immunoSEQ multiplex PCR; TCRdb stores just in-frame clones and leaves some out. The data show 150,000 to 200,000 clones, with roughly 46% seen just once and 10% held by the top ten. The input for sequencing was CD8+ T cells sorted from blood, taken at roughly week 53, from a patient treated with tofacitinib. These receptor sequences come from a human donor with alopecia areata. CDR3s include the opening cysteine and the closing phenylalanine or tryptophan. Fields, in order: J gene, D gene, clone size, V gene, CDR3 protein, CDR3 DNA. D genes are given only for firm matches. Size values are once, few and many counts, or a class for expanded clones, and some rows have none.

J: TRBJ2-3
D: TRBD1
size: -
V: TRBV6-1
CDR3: CASRRGQWWGDTQYF
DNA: TGTGCCAGCAGAAGGGGACAGTGGTGGGGAGATACGCAGTATTTT

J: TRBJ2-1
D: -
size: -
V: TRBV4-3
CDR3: CASSQAQLGRGEQFF
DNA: TGCGCCAGCAGCCAAGCCCAGTTGGGGCGCGGTGAGCAGTTCTTC

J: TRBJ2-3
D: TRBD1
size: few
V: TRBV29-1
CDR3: CSGGGGQGISDTQYF
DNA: TGCAGCGGGGGAGGCGGACAGGGAATTTCTGATACGCAGTATTTT

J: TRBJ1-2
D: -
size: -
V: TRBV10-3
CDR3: CAISESQGSLLDGYTF
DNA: TGTGCCATCAGTGAGTCGCAGGGATCTCTCCTAGATGGCTACACCTTC

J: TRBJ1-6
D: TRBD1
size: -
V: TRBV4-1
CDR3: CASSQDGTGLNSPLHF
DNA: TGCGCCAGCAGCCAAGATGGGACAGGGTTGAATTCACCCCTCCACTTT

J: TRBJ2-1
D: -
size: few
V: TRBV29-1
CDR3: CSVPSYNEQFF
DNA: TGCAGCGTTCCCTCCTACAATGAGCAGTTCTTC

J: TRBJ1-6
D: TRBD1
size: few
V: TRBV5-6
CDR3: CASSSYRGLLRNSPLHF
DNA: TGTGCCAGCAGCAGCTACAGGGGCCTCCTTCGGAATTCACCCCTCCACTTT

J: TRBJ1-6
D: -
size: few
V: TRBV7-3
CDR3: CASSFGGKNSPLHF
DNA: TGTGCCAGCAGCTTTGGTGGAAAAAATTCACCCCTCCACTTT

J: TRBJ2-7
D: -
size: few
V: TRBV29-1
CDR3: CSVEVELAYEQYF
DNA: TGCAGCGTTGAGGTAGAGTTGGCGTACGAGCAGTACTTC

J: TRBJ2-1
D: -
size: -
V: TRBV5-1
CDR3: CASSLGSVNEQFF
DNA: TGCGCCAGCAGCCTCGGCTCGGTAAATGAGCAGTTCTTC

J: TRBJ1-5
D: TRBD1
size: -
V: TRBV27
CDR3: CASSYRGSNQPQHF
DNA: TGTGCCAGCAGTTACAGGGGTAGCAATCAGCCCCAGCATTTT

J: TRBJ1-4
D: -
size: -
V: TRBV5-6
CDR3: CASSPVGGLKGKLFF
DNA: TGTGCCAGCAGCCCGGTCGGCGGCCTCAAGGGAAAACTGTTTTTT

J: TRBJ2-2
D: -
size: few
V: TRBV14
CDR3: CASSQTLTGLSTGELFF
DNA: TGTGCCAGCAGCCAAACCCTTACAGGGTTGAGCACCGGGGAGCTGTTTTTT

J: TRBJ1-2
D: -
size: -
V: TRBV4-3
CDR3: CASSPGQGIHYGYTF
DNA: TGCGCCAGCAGCCCTGGGCAGGGGATCCACTATGGCTACACCTTC

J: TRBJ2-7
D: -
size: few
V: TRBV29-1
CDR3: CSVEGGTFYEQYF
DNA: TGCAGCGTTGAAGGGGGGACGTTCTACGAGCAGTACTTC

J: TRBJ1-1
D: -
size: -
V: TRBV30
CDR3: CAWSERTEAFF
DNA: TGTGCCTGGAGTGAGAGGACTGAAGCTTTCTTT

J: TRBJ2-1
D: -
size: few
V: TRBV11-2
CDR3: CASSLIVGGTYNEQFF
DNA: TGTGCCAGCAGCTTAATTGTAGGTGGGACCTACAATGAGCAGTTCTTC

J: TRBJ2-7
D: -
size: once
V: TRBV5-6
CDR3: CASRSGDTPSYEQYF
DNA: TGTGCCAGCAGGTCGGGGGACACTCCCTCCTACGAGCAGTACTTC

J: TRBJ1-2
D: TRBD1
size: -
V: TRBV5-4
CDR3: CASSPLNRGNYGYTF
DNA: TGTGCCAGCAGCCCACTCAACAGGGGAAACTATGGCTACACCTTC

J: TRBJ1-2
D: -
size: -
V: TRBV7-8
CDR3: CASSLGAREGYTF
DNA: TGTGCCAGCAGCCTAGGGGCGAGAGAAGGCTACACCTTC